The table lists the clone carrying this T cell receptor beta chain with a count of one. This entry belongs to a study of cytomegalovirus exposure and HLA in healthy donors. PCR used 60 Vbeta primers and 13 Jbeta primers. Profiled with immunoSEQ multiplex PCR; TCRdb holds only in-frame clones, not every one. The data contain 100,000 to 150,000 clones, approximately 81% of them seen just once; the ten biggest clones take up 0.7%. CDR1 is KGHSH, CDR2 LQKENI, per germline. V lost 0 bases and J lost 4, with 9 bases in between. The CDR3 extends over 14 amino acids. The chain is built from TRBV18 and TRBJ1-2; D is perhaps TRBD1 (5 bases). The TCR comes from a young man in good health and CMV-seronegative. The sequenced sample consisted of PBMCs. DNA of the CDR3: TGTGCCAGCTCACCACCACCGGGGGTCTATGGCTACACCTTC. This codes for CASSPPPGVYGYTF.